The present T cell receptor beta chain was sequenced within a study of T cells after yellow fever vaccination. About the study: SMART-Seq v4 Ultra Low Input served to prepare low-cell-number fractions.

This CDR3 comprises 16 residues. V was clipped by 0 bases and J by 4 bases; unmatched bases: 6. CDR1 SGHRS and CDR2 YFSETQ come from the germline V gene. The table lists this clonotype with a few counts. Its matching antigen is unknown. Template switching with 5'RACE generated the TCR cDNA and added a universal primer site and UMIs. TCRdb processed the 5' RACE reads anew with MiXCR; each CDR3 protein has one entry. Of approximately 600,000 distinct CDR3 sequences in the sample, around an eighth were seen once. Regarding the study as a whole: The study found a weaker secondary response that peaked faster, day 5 versus 15. Among primary-vaccination clones, most reappeared after the booster, at around 97% for CD4 and around 90% for CD8.

The chain recombines TRBV5-1 with TRBJ2-3, with 9 bases that match TRBD2. Material: PBMCs, obtained on the day of the yellow fever booster vaccination. The sequence derives from a man under 40 who received the YFV17D yellow fever vaccine. Here the CDR3 reads CASSLGLAGFSDTQYF. For the CDR3, the DNA is TGCGCCAGCAGCTTGGGGCTAGCGGGATTCTCAGATACGCAGTATTTT.